The source of this T cell receptor beta chain is a study of T-cell memory formation after mild COVID-19. Findings and limits, study-wide: Chiefly within CM and EM were the contracting CD4+ clones; CD8+ ones were within EMRA. Contracting clones, day 15 to 85, had balanced CD4/CD8, and later expanders favored CD4+.

In germline, CDR1 is MNHEY, CDR2 SVGEGT. CDR3 length: 17 residues. Trimming stripped 5 bases from V and 4 bases from J, with 22 bases between. To note about this clonotype: Its antigen is undetermined.

5'RACE primed at constant segments yielded TCR alpha and TCR beta cDNA libraries bearing sample barcodes and UMIs. Each CDR3 protein gets one entry after TCRdb re-called the 5' RACE reads with MiXCR. This sample has roughly 51,000 distinct CDR3 sequences, with approximately 7.6% found just once. Sequenced: PBMCs or a T cell subset sorted from them (not recorded which). The chain joins TRBV6-2 or TRBV6-3 to TRBJ2-3; D remains unclear. This TCR was recovered from a man aged 18 to 30 who had mild COVID-19 (a few samples of this study predate the infection). Cell type and time point are not known. CDR3 sequence reads: CASSPPQSRRYSDTQYF. Written as DNA, the CDR3 is TGTGCCAGCAGTCCCCCCCAATCCAGACGGTATTCAGATACGCAGTATTTT.